The clone carrying this T cell receptor beta chain came up many times. Its antigen is not identified. Documented time point: newly diagnosed GD, antithyroid drugs for less than 3 months. PBMCs were the source of the RNA used for TCR sequencing. This sample was taken from a study of regulatory T cells in long-lasting Graves disease. For TCR beta, libraries came from iRepertoire HTBI primers and Arm-PCR of CDR3 regions. Authors' methods: The study identified 50 to 70 TRBV and approximately 15 TRBJ segments across samples. TCRdb recomputed calls from the multiplex PCR reads with MiXCR, one row per CDR3 protein. These V and J calls originate from TCRdb's pipeline instead of the authors' own analysis. In the table there are 550,000 or so distinct CDR3 sequences, 9.5% to 15% of which are singletons. Findings and limits, study-wide: For persistent Graves' patients, TCR diversity was lower than for newly diagnosed ones.

The CDR3 contains 15 residues. V was clipped by 2 bases and J by 4 bases, with 12 bases between them. Germline CDR1 is MNHEY and CDR2 is SMNVEV (reference sequence). The same sample was also used in a study of T cells in Graves' hyperthyroidism and ophthalmopathy. That work states: In making diagnoses, clinical symptoms, serum thyroxine and TRAb, thyroid ultrasound and orbital computed tomography were all used.

V usage is TRBV27 and J usage is TRBJ2-1, with a weak D call TRBD1 (5 bases). This clonotype was obtained from a woman under 40 with Graves disease. The starting material was peripheral blood mononuclear cells (PBMCs), obtained at new diagnosis, from a patient treated with antithyroid drugs. As DNA, the CDR3 is TGTGCCAGCAGTTTAGCTCAGGGTGCATACAATGAGCAGTTCTTC. Amino acid sequence: CASSLAQGAYNEQFF.